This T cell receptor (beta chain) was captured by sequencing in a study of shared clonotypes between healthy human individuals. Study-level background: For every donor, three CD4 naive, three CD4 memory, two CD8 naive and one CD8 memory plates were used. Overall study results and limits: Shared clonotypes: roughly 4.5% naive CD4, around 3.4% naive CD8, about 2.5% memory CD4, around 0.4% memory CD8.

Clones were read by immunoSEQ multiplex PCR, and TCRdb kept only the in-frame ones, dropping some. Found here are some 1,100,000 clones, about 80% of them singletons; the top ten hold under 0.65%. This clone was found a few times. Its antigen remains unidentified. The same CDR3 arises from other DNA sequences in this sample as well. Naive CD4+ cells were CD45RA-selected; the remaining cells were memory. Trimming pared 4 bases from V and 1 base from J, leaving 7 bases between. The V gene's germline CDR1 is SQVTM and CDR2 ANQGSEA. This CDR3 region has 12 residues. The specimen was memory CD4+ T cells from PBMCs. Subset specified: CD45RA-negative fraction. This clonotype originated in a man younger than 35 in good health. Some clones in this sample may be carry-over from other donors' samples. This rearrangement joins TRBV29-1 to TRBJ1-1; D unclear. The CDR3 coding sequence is TGCAGCGTTGTAGGCAGGAACACTGAAGCTTTCTTT. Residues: CSVVGRNTEAFF.